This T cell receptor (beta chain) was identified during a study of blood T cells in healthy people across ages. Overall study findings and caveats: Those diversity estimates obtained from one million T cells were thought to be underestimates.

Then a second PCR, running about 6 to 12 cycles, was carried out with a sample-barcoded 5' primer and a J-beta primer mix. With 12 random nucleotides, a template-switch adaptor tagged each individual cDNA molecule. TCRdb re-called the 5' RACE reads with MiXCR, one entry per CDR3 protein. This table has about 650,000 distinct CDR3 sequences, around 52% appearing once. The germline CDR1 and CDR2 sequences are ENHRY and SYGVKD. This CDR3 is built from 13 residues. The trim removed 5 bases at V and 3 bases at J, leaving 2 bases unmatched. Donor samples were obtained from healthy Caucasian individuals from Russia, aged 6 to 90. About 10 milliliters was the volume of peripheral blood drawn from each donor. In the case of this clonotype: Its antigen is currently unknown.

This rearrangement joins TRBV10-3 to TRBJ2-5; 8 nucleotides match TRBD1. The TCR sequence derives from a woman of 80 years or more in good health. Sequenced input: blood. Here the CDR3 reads CAISTQGEETQYF. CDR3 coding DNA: TGTGCCATCAGTACACAGGGGGAAGAGACCCAGTACTTC.